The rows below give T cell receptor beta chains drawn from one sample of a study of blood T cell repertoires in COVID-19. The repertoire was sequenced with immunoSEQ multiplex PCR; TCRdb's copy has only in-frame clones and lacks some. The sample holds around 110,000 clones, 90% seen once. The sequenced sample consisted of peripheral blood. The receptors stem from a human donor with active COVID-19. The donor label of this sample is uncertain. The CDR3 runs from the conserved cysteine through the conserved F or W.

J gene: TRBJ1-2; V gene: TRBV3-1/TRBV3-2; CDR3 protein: CASSHLGGGYGYTF
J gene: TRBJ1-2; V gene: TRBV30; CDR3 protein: CALTGNGYTF
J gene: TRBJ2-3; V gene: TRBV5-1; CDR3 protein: CASSSPLSSTDTQYF
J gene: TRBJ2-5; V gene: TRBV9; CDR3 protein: CASSASQETQYF
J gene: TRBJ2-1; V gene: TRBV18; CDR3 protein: CASSPFGYNEQFF
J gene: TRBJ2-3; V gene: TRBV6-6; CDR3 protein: CASRPPSGSTDTQYF
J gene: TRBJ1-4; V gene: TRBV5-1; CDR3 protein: CASSQGTVSPTNEKLFF
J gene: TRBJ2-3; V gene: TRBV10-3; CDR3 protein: CAIQMTSGEAADTQYF
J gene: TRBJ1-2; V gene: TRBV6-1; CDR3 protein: CASSEAERGYTF
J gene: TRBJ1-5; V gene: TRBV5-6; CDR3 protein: CASSTSEGWSNQPQHF
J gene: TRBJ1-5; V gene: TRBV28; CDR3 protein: CASSPSGTGGLFGSSNQPQHF
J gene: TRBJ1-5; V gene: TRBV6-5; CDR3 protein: CASRSRTGSQPQHF
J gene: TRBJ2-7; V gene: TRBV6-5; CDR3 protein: CASSYDRAMPEQYF
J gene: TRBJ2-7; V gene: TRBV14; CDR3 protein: CASSQTGTIHSYEQYF
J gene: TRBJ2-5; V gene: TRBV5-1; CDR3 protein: CASSFWGPETQYF
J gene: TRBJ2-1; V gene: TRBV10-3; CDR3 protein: CAISVRSLYYNEQFF
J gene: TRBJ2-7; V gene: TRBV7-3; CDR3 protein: CASSLDRGYEQYF
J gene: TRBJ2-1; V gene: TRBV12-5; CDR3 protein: CASGIRRGEQFF
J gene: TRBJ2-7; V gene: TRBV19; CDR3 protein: CAVKDRGIYEQYF
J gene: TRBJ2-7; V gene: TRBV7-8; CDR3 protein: CASSLPTILAGDSYEQYF
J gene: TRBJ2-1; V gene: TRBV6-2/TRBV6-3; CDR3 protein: CASSYVLAGGQSYNEQFF
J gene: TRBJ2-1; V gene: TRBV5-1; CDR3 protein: CASSLDRGGYNEQFF
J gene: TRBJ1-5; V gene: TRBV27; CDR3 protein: CASSFRGLGPQHF
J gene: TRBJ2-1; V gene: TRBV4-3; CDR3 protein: CASSPHLAGGQFF